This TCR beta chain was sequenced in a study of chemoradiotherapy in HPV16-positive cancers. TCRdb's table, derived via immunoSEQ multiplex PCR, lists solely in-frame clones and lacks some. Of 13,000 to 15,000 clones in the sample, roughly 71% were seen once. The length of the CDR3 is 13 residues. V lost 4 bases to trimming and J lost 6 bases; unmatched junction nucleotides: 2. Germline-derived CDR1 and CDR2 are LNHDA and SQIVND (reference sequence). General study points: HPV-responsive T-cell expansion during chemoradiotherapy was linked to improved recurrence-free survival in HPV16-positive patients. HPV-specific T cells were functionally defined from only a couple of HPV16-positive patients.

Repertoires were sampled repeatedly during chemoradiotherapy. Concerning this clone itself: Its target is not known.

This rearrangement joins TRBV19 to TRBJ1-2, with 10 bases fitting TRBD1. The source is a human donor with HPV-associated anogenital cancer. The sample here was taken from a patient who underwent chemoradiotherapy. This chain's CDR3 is CASSTTGGDGYTF. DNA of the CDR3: TGTGCCAGTAGTACGACAGGGGGCGATGGCTACACCTTC. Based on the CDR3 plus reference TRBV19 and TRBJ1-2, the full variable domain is DGGITQSPKYLFRKEGQNVTLSCEQNLNHDAMYWYRQDPGQGLRLIYYSQIVNDFQKGDIAEGYSVSREKKESFPLTVTSAQKNPTAFYLCASSTTGGDGYTFGSGTRLTVV.